This TCR beta chain was obtained from a study of T cell responses to AZD1222 COVID-19 vaccine. With respect to this clone: The antigen is undetermined.

The protocol was immunoSEQ multiplex PCR, while the TCRdb copy is restricted to in-frame clones and leaves out a portion. This sample has around 100,000 clones; about 90% occur once, and the top ten carry 8% to 9%. Study-wide points: White British ancestry dominated among donors, who included more females, and clonal diversity was possibly underestimated. The study reported that nearly half of spike-specific TCRs target unmutated variant regions. The study found vaccine-associated CD4 TCRs spanning spike, dominant at 160-218 and 743-854. The study found Spike-specific TCR breadth and depth rose after two AZD1222 doses.

The starting material was peripheral blood, obtained on day 0 of AZD1222 vaccination. This clonotype was sampled from an adult in good health.

CDR3 in amino acids: CASSVLIIGGVNSPLHF. CDR3 DNA sequence: TGTGCCAGCAGCGTTTTAATAATAGGGGGCGTGAATTCACCCCTCCACTTT. The chain employs TRBV9 and TRBJ1-6, with 7 bases that match TRBD1. In germline, CDR1 is SGDLS, CDR2 YYNGEE. The CDR3 runs to 17 residues. V gave up 2 bases and J gave up 7 bases; unmatched junction bases: 12. Using reference TRBV9 and TRBJ1-6 for the parts outside the CDR3, the full variable domain is DSGVTQTPKHLITATGQRVTLRCSPRSGDLSVYWYQQSLDQGLQFLIQYYNGEERAKGNILERFSAQQFPDLHSELNLSSLELGDSALYFCASSVLIIGGVNSPLHFGNGTRLTVT.